This T cell receptor (beta chain) originates from a study of shared clonotypes between healthy human individuals. Overall study findings and caveats: On the whole, naive subsets had larger estimated richness than memory subsets had.

Deep level was the assay's run setting. Sequenced by immunoSEQ multiplex PCR; TCRdb stores in-frame clones only, minus some. The sample holds around 2.1 million clones, almost 96% seen once. The CDR3 extends over 15 amino acids. The germline gives CDR1 SGHDT, CDR2 YYEEEE. Between the trimmed V and J ends, which lost 4 bases and 6 bases, there was a span of 18 bases. As concerns this clone: The target antigen is unknown.

The chain couples TRBV5-6 to TRBJ2-3; D gene ambiguous. The sequence was collected from a man aged 18 to 29 in good health. Input material: naive CD4+ T cells sorted from blood. Subset noted: CD45RA+ positively selected. The CDR3 DNA reads TGTGCCAGCAGCCCGGGCGTGGGATTCATGGATACGCAGTATTTT. This sequence encodes CASSPGVGFMDTQYF.